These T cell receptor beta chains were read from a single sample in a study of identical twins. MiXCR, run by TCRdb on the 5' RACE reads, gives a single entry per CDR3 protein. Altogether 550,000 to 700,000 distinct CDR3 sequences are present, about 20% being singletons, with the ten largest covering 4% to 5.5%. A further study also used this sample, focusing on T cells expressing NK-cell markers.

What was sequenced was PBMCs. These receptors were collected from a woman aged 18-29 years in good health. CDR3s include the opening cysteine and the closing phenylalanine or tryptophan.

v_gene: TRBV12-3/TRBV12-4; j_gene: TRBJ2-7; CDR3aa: CASETAGRYEQYF
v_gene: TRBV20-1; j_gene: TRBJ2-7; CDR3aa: CSIPGSGEGSSYEQYF
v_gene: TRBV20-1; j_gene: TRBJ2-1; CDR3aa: CSASPTAFSYNEQFF
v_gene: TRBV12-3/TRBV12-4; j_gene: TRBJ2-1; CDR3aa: CASSPRLAGGYEQFF
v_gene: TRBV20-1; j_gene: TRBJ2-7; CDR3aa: CSARPTAIYEQYF
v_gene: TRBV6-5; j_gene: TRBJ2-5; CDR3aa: CASSYAPQETQYF
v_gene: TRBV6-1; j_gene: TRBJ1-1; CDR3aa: CASSLRTEFEAFF
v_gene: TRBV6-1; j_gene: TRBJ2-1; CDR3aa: CASSDRDTYNEQFF
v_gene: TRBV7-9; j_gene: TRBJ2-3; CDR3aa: CASSPPPGRRTDTQYF
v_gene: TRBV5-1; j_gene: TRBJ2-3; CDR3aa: CASSLDRGNTQYF
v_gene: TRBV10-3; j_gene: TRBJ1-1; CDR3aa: CAISAGTSNTEAFF
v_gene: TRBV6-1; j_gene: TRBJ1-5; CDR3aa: CASSPTGWNQPQHF
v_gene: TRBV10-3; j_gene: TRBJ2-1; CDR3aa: CAMTSKAQYNEQFF
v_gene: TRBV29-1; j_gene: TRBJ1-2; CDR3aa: CSVEGGALYGYTF
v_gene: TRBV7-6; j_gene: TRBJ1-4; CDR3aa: CASSRARANEKLFF
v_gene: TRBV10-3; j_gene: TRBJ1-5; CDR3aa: CAISDAGAQPQHF
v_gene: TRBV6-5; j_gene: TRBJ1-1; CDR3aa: CASSYRGVNTEAFF
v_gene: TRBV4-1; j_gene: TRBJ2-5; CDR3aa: CASSPDREWETQYF
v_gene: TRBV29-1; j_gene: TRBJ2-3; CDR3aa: CSVARTGGADTQYF
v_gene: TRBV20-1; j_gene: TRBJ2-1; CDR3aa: CSATKGGGYSSYNEQFF
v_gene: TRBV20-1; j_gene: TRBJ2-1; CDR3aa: CSADQRGALDEQFF
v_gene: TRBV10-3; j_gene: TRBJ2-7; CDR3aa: CAISDTEQREQYF
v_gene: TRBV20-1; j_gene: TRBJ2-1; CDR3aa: CSQQLYNEQFF
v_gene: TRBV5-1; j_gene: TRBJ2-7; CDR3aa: CASSIGTGVAYEQYF
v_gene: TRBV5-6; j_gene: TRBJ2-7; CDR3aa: CASSYGQNEQYF
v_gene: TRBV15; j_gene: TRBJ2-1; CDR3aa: CATSRSMGPSYNEQFF
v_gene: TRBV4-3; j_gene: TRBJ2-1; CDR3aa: CASSRDLAGDDYNEQFF
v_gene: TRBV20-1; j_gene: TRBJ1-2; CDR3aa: CSASGGQGFDYGYTF
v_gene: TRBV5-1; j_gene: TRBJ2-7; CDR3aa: CASSPLGQVTYEQYF
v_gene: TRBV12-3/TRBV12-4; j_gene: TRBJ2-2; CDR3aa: CASSPSPRGELFF
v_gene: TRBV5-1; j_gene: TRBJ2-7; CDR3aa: CASSREVVTIYEQYF
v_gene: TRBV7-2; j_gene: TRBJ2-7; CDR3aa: CASSSLGLGYEQYF
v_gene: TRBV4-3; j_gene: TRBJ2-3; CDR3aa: CASSQEWTDTQYF
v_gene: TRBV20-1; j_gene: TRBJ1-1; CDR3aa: CSARGLMNTEAFF
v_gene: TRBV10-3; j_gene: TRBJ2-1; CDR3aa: CAIRYQPSNEQFF
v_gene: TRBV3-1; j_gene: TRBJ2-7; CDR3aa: CASSQESYEQYF
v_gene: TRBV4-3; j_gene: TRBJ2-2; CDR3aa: CASSQEPAGGTGELFF
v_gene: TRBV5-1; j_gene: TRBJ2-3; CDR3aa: CASSLRGTDTKYF
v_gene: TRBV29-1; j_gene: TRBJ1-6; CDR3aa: CSVKQDRASPLHF
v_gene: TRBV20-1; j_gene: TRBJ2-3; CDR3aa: CSAKGLAGDTQYF
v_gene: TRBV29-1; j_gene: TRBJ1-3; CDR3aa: CSAVEGDLSGNTIYF
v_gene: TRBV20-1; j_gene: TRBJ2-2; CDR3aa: CSASAGRGDGGELFF
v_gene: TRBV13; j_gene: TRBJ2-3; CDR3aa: CASSPGRVLDTQYF
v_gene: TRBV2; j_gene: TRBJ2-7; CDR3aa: CASSGPGQGYEQYF
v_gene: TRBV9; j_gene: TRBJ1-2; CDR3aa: CASSVTEDRGYTF
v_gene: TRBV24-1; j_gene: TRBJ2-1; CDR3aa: CATSQAGNRNEQFF
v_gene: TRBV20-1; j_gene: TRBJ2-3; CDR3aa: CSARLVDTQYF
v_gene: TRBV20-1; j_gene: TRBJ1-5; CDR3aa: CSAQPGDQPQHF
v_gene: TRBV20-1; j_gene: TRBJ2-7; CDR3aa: CSARADRGGHEQYF
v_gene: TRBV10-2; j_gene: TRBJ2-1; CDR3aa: CASGRGNYNEQFF
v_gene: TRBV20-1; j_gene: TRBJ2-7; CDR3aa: CSALDGGVSYEQYF